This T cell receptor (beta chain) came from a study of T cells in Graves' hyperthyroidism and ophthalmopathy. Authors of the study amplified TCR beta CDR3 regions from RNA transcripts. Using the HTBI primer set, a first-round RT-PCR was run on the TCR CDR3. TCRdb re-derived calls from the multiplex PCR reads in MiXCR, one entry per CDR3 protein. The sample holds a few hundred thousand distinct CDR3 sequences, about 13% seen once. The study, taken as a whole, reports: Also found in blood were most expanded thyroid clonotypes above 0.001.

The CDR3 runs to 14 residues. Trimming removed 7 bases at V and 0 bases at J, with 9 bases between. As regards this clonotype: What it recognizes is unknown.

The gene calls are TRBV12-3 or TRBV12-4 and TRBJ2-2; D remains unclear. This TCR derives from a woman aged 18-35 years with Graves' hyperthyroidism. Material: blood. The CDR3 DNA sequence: TGTGCCAGCAAGGGCGGTTCGAACACCGGGGAGCTGTTTTTT. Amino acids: CASKGGSNTGELFF.